This entry lists 24 T cell receptor beta chains sequenced from one sample in a study of blood T cell repertoires in COVID-19. Generated by immunoSEQ multiplex PCR, the TCRdb table keeps only in-frame clones and is missing some. The data contain about 45,000 clones, around 90% of them seen just once; the ten biggest clones take up about a tenth. The material sequenced was peripheral blood. The origin of the receptors is an elderly woman with active COVID-19.

CDR3 amino acids: CASSPLTSGRFNTGELFF. The CDR3 DNA sequence: TGTGCCAGCTCACCACTCACTAGCGGGCGCTTCAACACCGGGGAGCTGTTTTTT. The rearrangement links TRBV18 to TRBJ2-2; TRBD2 matches 9 bases. This CDR3 is 18 amino acids long. V trimming: 1 base; J trimming: 2 bases; junction bases outside the gene matches: 8. Per germline, CDR1 KGHSH and CDR2 LQKENI. Complete variable domain (other parts from reference TRBV18 and TRBJ2-2): NAGVMQNPRHLVRRRGQEARLRCSPMKGHSHVYWYRQLPEEGLKFMVYLQKENIIDESGMPKERFSAEFPKEGPSILRIQQVVRGDSAAYFCASSPLTSGRFNTGELFFGEGSRLTVL.

This clone showed up just once. This chain joins TRBV6-6 and TRBJ2-5, with 10 bases aligning to TRBD1. Germline assignment: CDR1 MNHNY and CDR2 SVGAGI (reference sequence). The CDR3 sequence is 16 residues long. The V and J ends lost 4 bases and 2 bases, in that order; junction bases with no gene match: 7. The CDR3 nucleotides read TGTGCCAGCAGTTTCGGGACAGGGGTGAGGCAAGAGACCCAGTACTTC. Translation gives CASSFGTGVRQETQYF.

The CDR3 loop reads CASSLGATDTQYF. CDR3 DNA sequence: TGCGCCAGCAGCTTGGGGGCAACAGATACGCAGTATTTT. The chain employs TRBV5-1 and TRBJ2-3; D is undetermined. The V end lost 0 bases, the J end lost 3 bases, and 5 bases lay between the germline ends. The germline gives CDR1 SGHRS, CDR2 YFSETQ. The CDR3 length is 13 residues.

About this clone: Relative to the germline gene, one junction end is altered; a read error may explain this. The J gene is TRBJ2-2, the V gene TRBV7-7; D is possibly TRBD2 (5 bases). Germline CDR1 reads SSHAT; CDR2 reads FNYEAQ (reference sequence). This CDR3 is built from 16 residues. CDR3 protein: CASSLDFGVGTGELFF. The CDR3 DNA reads as TGTGCTAGCAGCTTAGATTTCGGGGTTGGAACCGGGGAGCTGTTTTTT.

J is TRBJ1-6 and V is TRBV4-3; a possible D gene is TRBD1 (6 bases). Germline values: CDR1 LGHNA, CDR2 YSLEER. CDR3 size: 15 residues. Trimming shortened V by 0 bases and J by 5 bases, and 8 bases separated the two germline ends. The CDR3 region has the DNA TGCGCCAGCAGCCAAGATGAGGGGGATAATTCACCCCTCCACTTT. Protein product: CASSQDEGDNSPLHF.

The V call is TRBV6-5, the J call TRBJ1-1, with D tentatively TRBD1 (5 bases). Germline lookup yields CDR1 MNHEY and CDR2 SVGAGI. This CDR3 contains 15 residues. Deletions cut 6 bases from V and 3 bases from J, with 17 bases between. CDR3 DNA sequence: TGTGCCAGCAGCGTGGACACCCCAGGAGACACTGAAGCTTTCTTT. Translation: CASSVDTPGDTEAFF.

This chain connects TRBV28 to TRBJ2-1; 9 bases are shared with TRBD2. Germline lookup yields CDR1 MDHEN and CDR2 SYDVKM. The CDR3 is 14 amino acids. Trimming took 2 bases from V and 5 from J; bases not matched to a gene: 1. CDR3 DNA sequence: TGTGCCAGCAGTTTACTAGCGGGGAACAATGAGCAGTTCTTC. It is translated as CASSLLAGNNEQFF.

The rearrangement links TRBV7-2 to TRBJ2-1; 8 bases map to TRBD2. This CDR3 region has 15 residues. Germline V lookup: CDR1 SGHTA, CDR2 FQGNSA. The trim removed 1 base at V and 4 bases at J, leaving 3 bases unmatched. The CDR3 region has the DNA TGTGCCAGCAGCTTAGTAGCTAGCGGGTACAATGAGCAGTTCTTC. Residues: CASSLVASGYNEQFF. The full variable domain, rest sourced from reference TRBV7-2 and TRBJ2-1, is GAGVSQSPSNKVTEKGKDVELRCDPISGHTALYWYRQSLGQGLEFLIYFQGNSAPDKSGLPSDRFSAERTGGSVSTLTIQRTQQEDSAVYLCASSLVASGYNEQFFGPGTRLTVL.

This sequence joins TRBV6-7 and TRBJ2-5; D not resolved. TRBV6-7 falls under the ORF class, with uncertain function. This CDR3 is built from 10 residues. Trimming left V 6 bases short and J 5 bases short, with 4 bases between. This CDR3 reads CASSGETQYF. The CDR3 region has the DNA TGTGCCAGCAGCGGGGAGACCCAGTACTTC.

The V gene is TRBV28, the J gene TRBJ2-7; a weak D match, TRBD2 (5 bases). Looked up from germline, CDR1 is MDHEN and CDR2 is SYDVKM. The V end lost 2 bases, the J end lost 7 bases, and 18 bases lay between the germline ends. The CDR3 is made up of 15 amino acids. CDR3 bases: TGTGCCAGCAGTTTAAGAGGCAGGACCCCGGGGGAGCAGTACTTC. It specifies CASSLRGRTPGEQYF.

The chain uses TRBV13 and TRBJ1-2; TRBD1 matches 12 bases. In germline, CDR1 is PRHDT, CDR2 FYEKMQ (reference sequence). This CDR3 comprises 15 residues. Germline trimming cut 4 bases from V and 6 bases from J; bases unmatched to any gene: 6. CDR3 DNA sequence: TGTGCCAGCAGCTCCGCCGGGACAGGGGGCCATGGCTACACCTTC. Translated: CASSSAGTGGHGYTF.

The V call is TRBV19, the J call TRBJ1-5, with 7 bases that match TRBD1. CDR3 length: 14 amino acids. Germline V lookup: CDR1 LNHDA, CDR2 SQIVND (reference sequence). Losses at the gene ends were 4 bases for V and 2 bases for J; bases not matched to a gene: 2. CDR3 residues: CASSTGQGNQPQHF. DNA for the CDR3: TGTGCCAGTAGTACCGGACAGGGCAATCAGCCCCAGCATTTT.

The rearrangement links TRBV30 to TRBJ1-6, with 9 bases matching TRBD1. The germline V gene has CDR1 GTSNPN and CDR2 SVGIG (reference sequence). This CDR3 spans 15 amino acids. The trim removed 3 bases at V and 10 bases at J, leaving 10 bases unmatched. The CDR3 coding sequence is TGTGCCTGGAGCCCCATGGACAGGGGTTTCTCACCCCTCCACTTT. As protein: CAWSPMDRGFSPLHF.

The chain recombines TRBV29-1 with TRBJ1-4; the D is unclear. The V gene's germline CDR1 is SQVTM and CDR2 ANQGSEA. The CDR3 is made up of 11 amino acids. As DNA, the CDR3 is TGCGTACCTAAGGCGGGCGAAAAACTGTTTTTT. Translating gives CVPKAGEKLFF.

The chain carries TRBV29-1 and TRBJ1-1; tentative D call: TRBD1 (5 bases). Trimming took off 4 bases at V and 1 base at J, with 7 bases between the two ends. CDR3 length equals 12 residues. Germline CDR1 reads SQVTM; CDR2 reads ANQGSEA. CDR3 sequence: CSVGQRNTEAFF. For the CDR3, the DNA is TGCAGCGTTGGACAGCGGAACACTGAAGCTTTCTTT.

This clone came up once. V is TRBV20-1 and J is TRBJ1-5; D is undetermined. The ends were cut back, 3 bases at V and 6 bases at J, with 21 bases in the middle. Germline CDR1 and CDR2: DFQATT and SNEGSKA (reference sequence). CDR3 length equals 16 residues. The CDR3 sequence: CSASRSLRGSGQPQHF. CDR3 DNA: TGCAGTGCTAGTAGGAGCCTCCGGGGATCCGGTCAGCCCCAGCATTTT.

The chain combines TRBV3-1 (or the pseudogene TRBV3-2) with TRBJ2-1; perhaps TRBD2 as D (5 bases). This CDR3 is built from 11 residues. Germline values: CDR1 LGHDT, CDR2 YNNKEL (reference sequence). Trimming took 4 bases from V and 9 from J, leaving 7 bases between them. The CDR3: CASSRTSEQFF. The DNA for the CDR3 is TGTGCCAGCAGCCGGACTTCTGAGCAGTTCTTC.

The chain joins TRBV3-1 (or the pseudogene TRBV3-2) to TRBJ2-7; D gene unclear. The CDR3 has 18 residues. V shed 0 bases and J shed 3 bases, with 21 bases lying between them. The V gene's germline CDR1 is LGHDT and CDR2 YNNKEL (reference sequence). Written as DNA, the CDR3 is TGTGCCAGCAGCCAAGATCCCCGTCGTGGCCCGACGGGCTACGAGCAGTACTTC. Translated: CASSQDPRRGPTGYEQYF.

V is TRBV27 and J is TRBJ2-3; D uncertain. V was pared by 5 bases and J by 0 bases, with 15 bases between. The CDR3 consists of 16 residues. Germline values: CDR1 MNHEY, CDR2 SMNVEV (reference sequence). In DNA form, the CDR3 reads TGTGCCAGCAGTGAGGTGGCTATACCTAGCACAGATACGCAGTATTTT. It specifies CASSEVAIPSTDTQYF.

This sequence joins TRBV6-5 and TRBJ1-1; TRBD1 might be the D (5 bases). CDR1 MNHEY and CDR2 SVGAGI come from the germline V gene. CDR3 length: 14 residues. V was clipped by 4 bases and J by 6 bases, with 15 bases between them. The chain's CDR3 is CASSSHWGVPEAFF. The CDR3 region has the DNA TGTGCCAGCAGTTCACATTGGGGGGTGCCTGAAGCTTTCTTT.

The chain joins TRBV19 to TRBJ1-4; D remains ambiguous. Between the trimmed V and J ends, which lost 5 bases and 0 bases, there was a span of 13 bases. The CDR3 has 16 residues. Per the germline V gene, CDR1 is LNHDA and CDR2 is SQIVND (reference sequence). The DNA for the CDR3 is TGTGCCAGTAGTTCGTCCATAGGAGCAACTAATGAAAAACTGTTTTTT. The encoded protein is CASSSSIGATNEKLFF. The whole variable domain, filled in from reference TRBV19 and TRBJ1-4, reads DGGITQSPKYLFRKEGQNVTLSCEQNLNHDAMYWYRQDPGQGLRLIYYSQIVNDFQKGDIAEGYSVSREKKESFPLTVTSAQKNPTAFYLCASSSSIGATNEKLFFGSGTQLSVL.

The V and J genes are TRBV5-6 and TRBJ1-5; the D gene is possibly TRBD1 (5 bases). The germline CDR1 and CDR2 sequences are SGHDT and YYEEEE. CDR3 size: 14 residues. Trimming cost V 2 bases and J 4 bases, with 10 bases left between them. Written as DNA, the CDR3 is TGTGCCAGCAGCTTATATCGGACAAATCAGCCCCAGCATTTT. Protein product: CASSLYRTNQPQHF.

V gene TRBV24-1 combines with J gene TRBJ1-4; no firm D call. With 3 bases removed from V and 3 bases from J, the gap between germline ends came to 31 bases. From germline, CDR1 is KGHDR and CDR2 SFDVKD. This CDR3 is 22 amino acids long. The CDR3 DNA is TGTGCCACCAGTGATGAACCGAACTACGTCCTCATCAATAAACAAGCTAATGAAAAACTGTTTTTT. Translated: CATSDEPNYVLINKQANEKLFF.

The CDR3 reads CAWSGGLEGGELFF. The CDR3 DNA is TGTGCCTGGAGTGGGGGACTAGAAGGCGGGGAGCTGTTTTTT. This chain connects TRBV30 to TRBJ2-2; TRBD2 aligns across 8 bases. CDR3 length: 14 amino acids. CDR1 and CDR2 (germline): GTSNPN, SVGIG (reference sequence). V shed 1 base and J 7 bases; nucleotides not matched to a gene: 5. The whole variable domain, remainder taken from reference TRBV30 and TRBJ2-2, is SQTIHQWPATLVQPVGSPLSLECTVEGTSNPNLYWYRQAAGRGLQLLFYSVGIGQISSEVPQNLSASRPQDRQFILSSKKLLLSDSGFYLCAWSGGLEGGELFFGEGSRLTVL.